These T cell receptor beta chains were read from a single sample in a study of identical twins. MiXCR, applied by TCRdb to the 5' RACE reads, yields one record per CDR3 protein. The sample consists of 1.5 million to 2 million distinct CDR3 sequences, about 31% of them appearing once. Sequences were obtained from cord blood. All receptors derive from a newborn girl in good health. Both conserved end residues are part of each CDR3. Each record gives: J gene, CDR3 length, V gene, D gene, clone size, CDR3 DNA, CDR3 protein. A D gene is named only where the DNA matches it firmly. Clone size, where shown, is once, few, many, or a class for clones that have expanded.

TRBJ2-3	15	TRBV7-9	TRBD2	-	TGTGCCAGCAACTTAATACGGGGGGGCACAGATACGCAGTATTTT	CASNLIRGGTDTQYF
TRBJ2-4	16	TRBV4-1	TRBD2	few	TGCGCCAGCAGCCGTGGACTAGAATGGGCCAAAAACATTCAGTACTTC	CASSRGLEWAKNIQYF
TRBJ1-1	15	TRBV10-3	-	-	TGTGCCATCAGAGCTACAGGGAGAGGGAACACTGAAGCTTTCTTT	CAIRATGRGNTEAFF
TRBJ2-7	15	TRBV5-1	TRBD2	-	TGCGCCAGCAGCTTGGGTTCACTAGCGACCTACGAGCAGTACTTC	CASSLGSLATYEQYF
TRBJ2-2	14	TRBV5-1	TRBD1	few	TGCGCCAGCAGCACGGACAGGAGCACCGGGGAGCTGTTTTTT	CASSTDRSTGELFF
TRBJ1-4	16	TRBV28	TRBD1	-	TGTGCCAGCAGTCGACTCTCTGGGACAGGGAGCGAAAAACTGTTTTTT	CASSRLSGTGSEKLFF
TRBJ2-7	13	TRBV20-1	-	-	TGCAGTGCTAGTGAGGGCGGCCACCCAGAGCAGTACTTC	CSASEGGHPEQYF
TRBJ2-7	15	TRBV4-2	-	-	TGTGCCAGCAGCCAAGATCAGGGGCCCAACAATGAGCAGTACTTC	CASSQDQGPNNEQYF
TRBJ2-2	15	TRBV12-3/TRBV12-4	TRBD2	-	TGTGCCAGCAGTTTCGGGAGGGCGAACACCGGGGAGCTGTTTTTT	CASSFGRANTGELFF
TRBJ2-3	13	TRBV5-6	-	few	TGTGCCAGCAGCTTGGACATAACAGATACGCAGTATTTT	CASSLDITDTQYF
TRBJ2-5	15	TRBV24-1	TRBD1	few	TGTGCCACCAGTGATCCGATGGACAGGCAAGAGACCCAGTACTTC	CATSDPMDRQETQYF
TRBJ2-4	22	TRBV6-1	TRBD2	-	TGTGCCAGCAGTCGGACTAGCGGGAGATTTGACTCGAAACCTCAAGCCAAAAACATTCAGTACTTC	CASSRTSGRFDSKPQAKNIQYF
TRBJ1-4	15	TRBV25-1	TRBD1	-	TGTGCCAGCAGTCCAACAGGGGCCGAGGGTGGAAAACTGTTTTTT	CASSPTGAEGGKLFF
TRBJ2-3	16	TRBV5-1	TRBD2	few	TGCGCCAGCCAGGGACTAGCGGGAAAGGCCACAGATACGCAGTATTTT	CASQGLAGKATDTQYF
TRBJ1-2	11	TRBV20-1	-	-	TGCAGTACCGGACAGTCCTATGGCTACACCTTC	CSTGQSYGYTF
TRBJ1-2	14	TRBV7-2	-	-	TGTGCCAGCAGCTCCCCGGGACGGCCCTATGGCTACACCTTC	CASSSPGRPYGYTF
TRBJ1-1	14	TRBV12-3/TRBV12-4	-	once	TGTGCCAGCAGTTTGAAGATAATGAACACTGGAGCTTTCTTT	CASSLKIMNTGAFF
TRBJ2-3	15	TRBV27	-	-	TGTGCCAGCAGTCGGAGAGCGGATCACACAGATACGCAGTATTTT	CASSRRADHTDTQYF
TRBJ2-7	14	TRBV10-3	TRBD2	-	TGTGCCATCACTACTAGCGGGAGGGCCTACGAGCAGTACTTC	CAITTSGRAYEQYF
TRBJ2-7	14	TRBV27	-	once	TGTACCAGTTTACTGTCCGCAGGGGCCTACGAGCAGTACTTC	CTSLLSAGAYEQYF
TRBJ2-5	13	TRBV7-7	-	-	TGTGCTAGCAGCTCAATAGGAAAAGAGACCCAGTACTTC	CASSSIGKETQYF
TRBJ2-5	18	TRBV14	-	many	TGTGCCAGCAGCCAAGAGTTGGGGCGGTTCCGAGCTACAGAGACCCAGTACTTC	CASSQELGRFRATETQYF
TRBJ2-1	11	TRBV30	-	-	TGTGCCTGGAGTAGGGACGGAGAGCAGTTCTTC	CAWSRDGEQFF
TRBJ2-1	16	TRBV12-3/TRBV12-4	-	-	TGTGCCAGCAGTTTTTCGGGGACAAGGATAAGGGAGACCCAGTTCTTC	CASSFSGTRIRETQFF
TRBJ2-5	12	TRBV12-3/TRBV12-4	TRBD1	-	TGTGCCACCAGGGGGTACCAAGAGACCCAGTACTTC	CATRGYQETQYF
TRBJ2-2	14	TRBV7-2	-	-	TGTGCCACCCAGCTTACTCCGAGCATCGGGGAGCTGTTTTTT	CATQLTPSIGELFF
TRBJ1-1	16	TRBV5-6	-	-	TGTGCCAGCGGTCCCGGGTCCCAACTGATGAACACTGAAGCTTTCTTT	CASGPGSQLMNTEAFF
TRBJ2-1	13	TRBV2	-	-	TGTGCCAGCAGTACCACAGTTTGGGATGAGCAGTTCTTC	CASSTTVWDEQFF
TRBJ2-7	15	TRBV7-6	TRBD1	-	TGTGCCAGCAGCTACCGACAGGGAAGCTCCTACGAGCAGTACTTC	CASSYRQGSSYEQYF
TRBJ2-1	16	TRBV6-2/TRBV6-3	TRBD2	few	TGTGCCAGCACCGATAAGGGGACTAGCGGTCACAATGAGCAGTTCTTC	CASTDKGTSGHNEQFF
TRBJ1-2	12	TRBV12-3/TRBV12-4	-	many	TGTGCCAGCAGTTGGTATAACTATGGCTACACCTTC	CASSWYNYGYTF
TRBJ2-1	15	TRBV12-3/TRBV12-4	TRBD2	-	TGTGCCAGCAGACGACTAGCGGGGGCCTTGAATGAGCAGTTATTC	CASRRLAGALNEQLF
TRBJ2-3	16	TRBV5-1	TRBD2	-	TGCGCCAACAGCTTGGATACTAGCGGGGGGCCAGATACGCAGTATTTT	CANSLDTSGGPDTQYF
TRBJ2-7	17	TRBV10-3	TRBD1	-	TGTGCCATCAGTGAGTCGATAAGGGACAGGGCGTACAATGAGCAGTACTTC	CAISESIRDRAYNEQYF
TRBJ1-1	16	TRBV7-2	-	few	TGTGCCAGCAGCTTAGTCCCCGCCAGAATGAACACTGAAGCTTTCTTT	CASSLVPARMNTEAFF
TRBJ2-6	16	TRBV12-3/TRBV12-4	-	-	TGTGCCAGCAGTTTAGGGACAACCCTTGGGACCAACGTCCTGACTTTC	CASSLGTTLGTNVLTF
TRBJ2-3	15	TRBV5-6	-	once	TGTGCCAGCAGCTTGGTCGACGCGCGGGCAGATACGCAGTATTTT	CASSLVDARADTQYF
TRBJ1-5	16	TRBV5-6	-	-	TGTGCCAGCAGCTTGGGATTCAGGGGCCGCAATCAGCCCCAGCATTTT	CASSLGFRGRNQPQHF
TRBJ1-1	12	TRBV5-5	-	-	TGTGCCAGCAGCTTGGAGGGCCTTGAAGCTTTCTTT	CASSLEGLEAFF
TRBJ2-3	13	TRBV7-2	-	few	TGTGCCAGCAGCTTAGTTCCCCCACAAGCGCAGTATTTT	CASSLVPPQAQYF
TRBJ2-3	15	TRBV5-1	TRBD2	-	TGCGCCAGCAAAAGCCGGGGACTAGGCACAGATACGCAGTATTTT	CASKSRGLGTDTQYF
TRBJ2-5	21	TRBV29-1	-	-	TGCAGCGTTGATTCGGGGGGCGCAGCTTATCGGCGGGGAGAGGGAAAAGAGACCCAGTACTTC	CSVDSGGAAYRRGEGKETQYF